A selection of T cell receptor beta chains follows, all from one sample in a study of cytomegalovirus exposure and HLA in healthy donors. The method was immunoSEQ multiplex PCR; TCRdb's version includes in-frame clones alone and lacks a portion of them. There are about 280,000 clones in the sample; about 90% occur only once, and approximately 2.4% lies in the top ten. Sequencing was performed on PBMCs. The source of these receptors is a woman under 30 in good health and CMV-seronegative. CDR3s include the opening cysteine and the closing phenylalanine or tryptophan. D genes are given only for firm matches. Clone size appears in some rows only: once, few, many, or a class for an expanded clone.

TRBJ1-1 | TRBV7-8 | . | . | TGTGCCAGCAGGCGAGAGATGAACACTGAAGCTTTCTTT | CASRREMNTEAFF
TRBJ1-6 | TRBV6-6 | . | . | TGTGCCAGCAGCGCAGGGGTAAATTCACCCCTCCACTTT | CASSAGVNSPLHF
TRBJ2-7 | TRBV4-1 | . | . | TGCGCCAGCAGCCGAGCGGACCCGGGGCAGGGGGGTTACGAGCAGTACTTC | CASSRADPGQGGYEQYF
TRBJ2-3 | TRBV6-4 | TRBD2 | . | TGTGCCAGCAGTGACAGGGGAGGGGATACGCAGTATTTT | CASSDRGGDTQYF
TRBJ2-5 | TRBV11-1 | TRBD1 | . | TGTGCCAGCAGCTCGACAGGGATCGAAAGTCGGGCCCAGTACTTC | CASSSTGIESRAQYF
TRBJ2-6 | TRBV7-6 | . | once | TGTGCCAGCAGCCCGAGGGGGACGGACATCTCTGGGGCCAACGTCCTGACTTTC | CASSPRGTDISGANVLTF
TRBJ1-3 | TRBV7-9 | TRBD1 | . | TGTGCCAGCAGCAACCCGGACAGGGCCGGGAACACCATATATTTT | CASSNPDRAGNTIYF
TRBJ2-3 | TRBV2 | . | . | TGTGCCAGCAGACCTATCGAAGGCACAGATACGCAGTATTTT | CASRPIEGTDTQYF
TRBJ1-2 | TRBV7-8 | TRBD1 | . | TGTGCCAGCAGCCTATCCCGGGACAGGACATCGGGCTACACCTTC | CASSLSRDRTSGYTF
TRBJ1-2 | TRBV19 | TRBD1 | . | TGTGCCAGTAGTTCCGACTTTACAGGGGCCTATGGCTACACCTTC | CASSSDFTGAYGYTF
TRBJ1-4 | TRBV2 | . | . | TGTGCCAGCATCCGACAGCCATATAATGAAAAACTGTTTTTT | CASIRQPYNEKLFF